The 21 T cell receptor beta chains below come from one sample, sequenced in a study of T cells after yellow fever vaccination. One entry per CDR3 protein results from TCRdb running MiXCR on the 5' RACE reads. The table has just under 600,000 distinct CDR3 sequences, about 13% seen once. This sample comprised PBMCs, obtained on the day of the yellow fever booster vaccination. These receptors originate from a man aged 25-40 years who received the YFV17D yellow fever vaccine.

This clonotype was counted ten times or more. V is TRBV19 and J is TRBJ2-7, with 7 bases identical to TRBD2. The V segment lost 5 bases and the J segment 7 bases; nucleotides outside the gene matches: 14. The CDR3 is 15 residues long. CDR1 LNHDA and CDR2 SQIVND come from the germline V gene (reference sequence). The CDR3 here is CASSESSAGKREQYF. Written as DNA, the CDR3 is TGTGCCAGTAGTGAGTCCTCAGCGGGGAAAAGGGAGCAGTACTTC.

This rearrangement joins TRBV11-2 to TRBJ2-7; D is undetermined. Germline assignment: CDR1 SGHAT and CDR2 FQNNGV. The V and J ends lost 4 bases and 0 bases respectively, with 19 bases between them. The CDR3 consists of 17 residues. CDR3 residues: CASSSPSMALSSYEQYF. In DNA, the CDR3 is TGTGCCAGCAGCTCCCCCAGCATGGCCCTTAGCTCCTACGAGCAGTACTTC. Full variable domain (rest looked up from reference TRBV11-2 and TRBJ2-7): EAGVAQSPRYKIIEKRQSVAFWCNPISGHATLYWYQQILGQGPKLLIQFQNNGVVDDSQLPKDRFSAERLKGVDSTLKIQPAKLEDSAVYLCASSSPSMALSSYEQYFGPGTRLTVT.

This clonotype was recorded a few times. The V call is TRBV21-1, the J call TRBJ2-6; TRBD1, the table's D call, lacks a check against the DNA. TRBV21-1 is recorded as a pseudogene. The length of the CDR3 is 16 residues. CDR3 nucleotide sequence: TGTGCCATTATTCGGCGGGGCCGCTCTGGGGCCAACGTCCTGACTTTC. Protein product: CAIIRRGRSGANVLTF.

This chain uses TRBV7-9 with TRBJ2-7; D not resolved. Trimming shortened V by 5 bases and J by 9 bases, and 11 bases separated the two germline ends. The germline V gene encodes CDR1 SEHNR and CDR2 FQNEAQ (reference sequence). CDR3 length equals 11 residues. The CDR3 nucleotides read TGTGCCAGCAGCCCCTCTATGGGGCAGTACTTC. It codes for CASSPSMGQYF.

This clonotype has a handful of counts. V and J are TRBV19 and TRBJ2-7; TRBD2 matches 8 bases. From germline, CDR1 is LNHDA and CDR2 SQIVND (reference sequence). CDR3 size: 15 residues. With V trimmed by 6 bases and J by 5 bases, 12 bases remained unmatched. The DNA for the CDR3 is TGTGCCAGTAGAAATAGCGGGACGCTAATTAACGAGCAGTACTTC. Protein sequence: CASRNSGTLINEQYF.

In this sample, this clonotype turned up a few times. The chain recombines TRBV5-1 with TRBJ1-4; tentative D call: TRBD1 (5 bases). V was cut by 2 bases and J by 8 bases, with 10 bases left in between. CDR1 is SGHRS and CDR2 is YFSETQ in the germline V gene. This CDR3 spans 13 amino acids. The DNA for the CDR3 is TGCGCCAGCAGCTTTCTGGGGGAAGAAAAACTGTTTTTT. This translates into CASSFLGEEKLFF. Looking up the rest from reference TRBV5-1 and TRBJ1-4 gives the full variable domain: KAGVTQTPRYLIKTRGQQVTLSCSPISGHRSVSWYQQTPGQGLQFLFEYFSETQRNKGNFPGRFSGRQFSNSRSEMNVSTLELGDSALYLCASSFLGEEKLFFGSGTQLSVL.

The V gene is TRBV29-1, the J gene TRBJ1-1; no definite D call. Germline lookup yields CDR1 SQVTM and CDR2 ANQGSEA. The CDR3 runs to 12 residues. V lost 5 bases and J lost 1, with 8 bases in between. In DNA form, the CDR3 reads TGCAGCGTTACCAAAGGGAACACTGAAGCTTTCTTT. This codes for CSVTKGNTEAFF.

The V gene is TRBV5-1, the J gene TRBJ2-7; perhaps TRBD1 as D (6 bases). The ends were cut back, 3 bases at V and 5 bases at J, with 15 bases in the middle. The CDR3 length is 14 residues. CDR1 is SGHRS and CDR2 is YFSETQ in the germline V gene. The CDR3: CASSSQGVGNEQYF. The CDR3 DNA follows: TGCGCCAGCAGCTCACAGGGTGTAGGGAACGAGCAGTACTTC.

The V and J genes are TRBV6-1 and TRBJ2-5, with TRBD1 as a possible D gene (7 bases). V dropped 1 base and J dropped 5 bases, with 29 bases sitting between them. Germline lookup yields CDR1 MNHNS and CDR2 SASEGT. The CDR3 totals 20 residues. This chain's CDR3 is CASSEGISRQTGGGGETQYF. CDR3 DNA: TGTGCCAGCAGTGAAGGGATTAGCAGGCAAACCGGAGGGGGCGGTGAGACCCAGTACTTC.

J is TRBJ2-2 and V is TRBV5-1; D gene uncertain. This CDR3 is 15 amino acids long. With 0 bases removed from V and 1 base from J, the gap between germline ends came to 7 bases. Germline-derived CDR1 and CDR2 are SGHRS and YFSETQ. The CDR3 spells CASSLVKRNTGELFF. In DNA form, the CDR3 reads TGCGCCAGCAGCTTGGTAAAGCGGAACACCGGGGAGCTGTTTTTT.

The CDR3 reads CASSDTGTPADTQYF. The DNA of the CDR3 is TGTGCCAGCAGTGATACCGGGACCCCCGCAGATACGCAGTATTTT. The V and J genes are TRBV2 and TRBJ2-3; perhaps D is TRBD1 or TRBD2 (5 bases each). CDR3 length: 15 residues. CDR1 SNHLY and CDR2 FYNNEI come from the germline V gene. V was clipped by 3 bases and J by 4 bases, with 14 bases between them.

This chain connects TRBV7-9 to TRBJ1-2, with TRBD1 matching over 10 bases. This CDR3 is built from 15 residues. J gave up 6 bases and V 3 bases, and 7 bases lay outside the gene matches. Looked up from germline, CDR1 is SEHNR and CDR2 is FQNEAQ (reference sequence). The CDR3 loop reads CASSLRDRGLDGYTF. The DNA of the CDR3 is TGTGCCAGCAGCTTGCGGGACAGGGGTCTCGATGGCTACACCTTC.

A few counts support this clonotype. The chain is built from TRBV7-2 and TRBJ2-5; D remains ambiguous. Between the trimmed V and J ends, which lost 5 bases and 4 bases, there was a span of 17 bases. CDR1 is SGHTA, CDR2 FQGNSA, per germline. The CDR3 runs 15 residues. CDR3 DNA sequence: TGTGCCAGCAGCCAGGCGGTTGGGTATGGAGAGACCCAGTACTTC. Protein sequence: CASSQAVGYGETQYF.

V and J are TRBV27 and TRBJ1-6; no definite D call. This CDR3 is 17 amino acids long. From germline, CDR1 is MNHEY and CDR2 SMNVEV (reference sequence). The germline V and J ends were trimmed by 3 bases and 4 bases, with 16 bases remaining between them. The CDR3 DNA reads as TGTGCCAGCAGTTTCGAACTACCTCTGAGGTATAATTCACCCCTCCACTTT. Translated: CASSFELPLRYNSPLHF.

As DNA, the CDR3 is TGTGCCAGCAGTTATTTAGCGGACCCCTACAATGAGCAGTTCTTC. Protein sequence: CASSYLADPYNEQFF. This chain connects TRBV6-2 or TRBV6-3 to TRBJ2-1, with D possibly TRBD2 on 6 matching bases. V lost 3 bases to trimming and J lost 2 bases, with 11 bases between them. The CDR3 runs 15 residues. Looked up from germline, CDR1 is MNHEY and CDR2 is SVGEGT.

The genes are TRBV7-9 and TRBJ1-2; D is undetermined. Trimming took 1 base from V and 8 from J, leaving 8 bases between them. The CDR3 sequence is 12 residues long. CDR1 and CDR2 (germline): SEHNR, FQNEAQ (reference sequence). In nucleotides, the CDR3 is TGTGCCAGCAGCTTAGAGACGGGCGGCTACACCTTC. Translated, it gives CASSLETGGYTF.

The genes are TRBV7-9 and TRBJ1-4; D not certain. This CDR3 spans 14 amino acids. Germline V lookup: CDR1 SEHNR, CDR2 FQNEAQ (reference sequence). V was trimmed by 5 bases and J by 8 bases, leaving 15 bases between them. The CDR3 loop reads CASSLREHGEKLFF. The CDR3 region has the DNA TGTGCCAGCAGCCTCCGGGAGCACGGGGAAAAACTGTTTTTT. Variable domain in full (rest from reference TRBV7-9 and TRBJ1-4): DTGVSQNPRHKITKRGQNVTFRCDPISEHNRLYWYRQTLGQGPEFLTYFQNEAQLEKSRLLSDRFSAERPKGSFSTLEIQRTEQGDSAMYLCASSLREHGEKLFFGSGTQLSVL.

This clonotype has more than one count but fewer than ten. The chain uses TRBV6-1 and TRBJ1-3; possible D gene TRBD1, 6 bases. The CDR3 covers 14 residues. Per germline, CDR1 MNHNS and CDR2 SASEGT. V lost 5 bases to trimming and J lost 9 bases, with 17 bases between them. In DNA, the CDR3 is TGTGCCAGCAGTACGACTCAGAAGGGGGTCACCATATATTTT. Translating gives CASSTTQKGVTIYF.

This clonotype has just a few counts. This chain links TRBV6-5 with TRBJ1-4; 8 nucleotides match TRBD1. The CDR3 runs 15 residues. Germline CDR1 and CDR2: MNHEY and SVGAGI. V gave up 0 bases and J gave up 7 bases; unmatched junction bases: 4. CDR3 DNA sequence: TGTGCCAGCAGTTACTCCTGGACAGGGCGTGAAAAACTGTTTTTT. Translating it yields CASSYSWTGREKLFF.

In its sample, this clonotype was seen a few times. V is TRBV5-8 and J is TRBJ2-1; 8 bases are a match to TRBD1. The V gene's germline CDR1 is SGHTS and CDR2 YDEGEE. J lost 10 bases, V lost 2 bases, and 2 bases had no gene match. CDR3 length: 12 amino acids. The CDR3 loop reads CASSFRDREQFF. Written as DNA, the CDR3 is TGTGCCAGCAGCTTCCGGGACAGGGAGCAGTTCTTC.

In its sample, this clonotype was seen a few times. The chain couples TRBV7-3 to TRBJ2-3; 8 bases are shared with TRBD2. Trimming took 1 base from V and 4 from J; bases not matched to a gene: 7. The CDR3 contains 16 residues. Germline V gene lookup returns CDR1 SGHTA and CDR2 FQGTGA. CDR3 nucleotides: TGTGCCAGCAGCTTAAAGCCTAGCGGGTTGTCAGATACGCAGTATTTT. Amino acids: CASSLKPSGLSDTQYF.